Listed here are 29 T cell receptor beta chains from one sample, sequenced in a study of naive and memory T cell subsets. Two oligonucleotides, mixed equimolar, formed the beta constant-region primer covering TRBC1 and TRBC2. Ligated cDNA was amplified by four rounds of PCR with nested alpha and beta constant-region primers and SP2. MiXCR, run by TCRdb on the UMI-ligation and nested PCR reads, gives a single entry per CDR3 protein. The sample contains 20,000 to 25,000 distinct CDR3 sequences, over 7% of which appear only once. Sample: central memory CD8+ T cells from blood. These receptors were taken from a human donor in good health.

The sample holds many counts of this clonotype. The rearrangement uses TRBV7-2 and TRBJ2-3; TRBD2 might be the D (6 bases). The CDR3 consists of 17 residues. Germline CDR1 reads SGHTA; CDR2 reads FQGNSA. V lost 5 bases and J lost 2, with 20 bases in between. CDR3 nucleotide sequence: TGTGCCAGCAGCACTGCTCCTAGCGACCCGTACACAGATACGCAGTATTTT. Encoded protein: CASSTAPSDPYTDTQYF.

This clonotype was recorded a few times. The chain combines TRBV7-2 with TRBJ2-1; TRBD2 agrees at 10 bases. The junction had 12 bases not matched to a gene; V was cut back by 1 base and J by 12 bases. Per germline, CDR1 SGHTA and CDR2 FQGNSA. The CDR3 covers 16 residues. The CDR3 protein is CASSLEGGASGSGQFF. CDR3 coding DNA: TGTGCCAGCAGCTTAGAGGGGGGGGCTAGCGGGAGTGGGCAGTTCTTC. The full variable domain, rest sourced from reference TRBV7-2 and TRBJ2-1, is GAGVSQSPSNKVTEKGKDVELRCDPISGHTALYWYRQSLGQGLEFLIYFQGNSAPDKSGLPSDRFSAERTGGSVSTLTIQRTQQEDSAVYLCASSLEGGASGSGQFFGPGTRLTVL.

This clonotype was seen repeatedly, ten times or more. The rearrangement joins TRBV29-1 to TRBJ2-3; D may be TRBD2 (6 bases). The CDR3 has 17 amino acids. The V end was cut by 1 base, the J end by 3 bases, with 20 bases between. The germline CDR1 and CDR2 sequences are SQVTM and ANQGSEA. The CDR3 loop is CSVEVSFGTLPTDTQYF. The CDR3 DNA sequence: TGCAGCGTTGAAGTCTCCTTTGGGACTTTGCCTACAGATACGCAGTATTTT.

This sequence joins TRBV20-1 and TRBJ1-2, with 7 bases that match TRBD1. Germline CDR1 and CDR2: DFQATT and SNEGSKA (reference sequence). J lost 9 bases, V lost 0 bases, and 13 bases had no gene match. The CDR3 is 15 amino acids. CDR3 in amino acids: CSARENPGTESRYTF. The CDR3, as DNA: TGCAGTGCTAGAGAGAATCCCGGGACAGAGTCCCGCTACACCTTC.

The rearrangement links TRBV6-6 to TRBJ2-2; a weak D match, TRBD1 (5 bases). The CDR3 is made up of 16 amino acids. Germline loops: CDR1 MNHNY, CDR2 SVGAGI (reference sequence). V dropped 6 bases and J dropped 7 bases, with 21 bases sitting between them. The CDR3 reads CASRARRVTFDGELFF. In DNA form, the CDR3 reads TGTGCCAGCAGGGCCCGCAGGGTTACGTTCGACGGGGAGCTGTTTTTT.

The chain couples TRBV30 to TRBJ2-5, with TRBD2 matching over 7 bases. CDR1 and CDR2 from the germline V gene are GTSNPN and SVGIG (reference sequence). The CDR3 is made up of 18 amino acids. Germline trimming cut 0 bases from V and 1 base from J; bases unmatched to any gene: 14. CDR3 residues: CAWSVPFPRLALQETQYF. In nucleotides, the CDR3 is TGTGCCTGGAGTGTACCCTTTCCGCGACTAGCCCTCCAAGAGACCCAGTACTTC.

This clonotype was counted many times. This chain links TRBV28 with TRBJ2-2; TRBD2 agrees at 7 bases. After removal of 2 bases from V and 6 bases from J, the junction contained 18 bases not matched to a gene. The CDR3 runs 19 residues. The germline gives CDR1 MDHEN, CDR2 SYDVKM. The CDR3 DNA reads TGTGCCAGCAGTTTAATCGTCCAGCGGGAATTCGAGTTGGCCGGGGAGCTGTTTTTT. Translation: CASSLIVQREFELAGELFF.

The chain joins TRBV18 to TRBJ1-1, with D maybe TRBD1 (5 bases). Germline V lookup: CDR1 KGHSH, CDR2 LQKENI. The CDR3 runs to 13 residues. The ends were cut back, 6 bases at V and 6 bases at J, with 14 bases in the middle. The CDR3 DNA is TGTGCCAGCTCGGCGAAGCAGGGCGCTGAAGCTTTCTTT. Its translation is CASSAKQGAEAFF. Drawing the rest from reference TRBV18 and TRBJ1-1, the complete variable domain is NAGVMQNPRHLVRRRGQEARLRCSPMKGHSHVYWYRQLPEEGLKFMVYLQKENIIDESGMPKERFSAEFPKEGPSILRIQQVVRGDSAAYFCASSAKQGAEAFFGQGTRLTVV.

This clonotype has ten or more counts. The V gene is TRBV7-8, the J gene TRBJ2-5; D ambiguous. Germline V gives CDR1 SGHVS, CDR2 FQNEAQ. Trimming pared 1 base from V and 6 bases from J, leaving 0 bases between. CDR3 length: 10 residues. CDR3 coding DNA: TGTGCCAGCAGCTTAGAGACCCAGTACTTC. It specifies CASSLETQYF.

This clonotype was counted between two and nine times. The chain couples TRBV27 to TRBJ1-1; D remains unclear. Between the trimmed V and J ends, which lost 3 bases and 3 bases, there was a span of 11 bases. Germline V gives CDR1 MNHEY, CDR2 SMNVEV (reference sequence). The CDR3 runs to 14 residues. The DNA of the CDR3 is TGTGCCAGCAGTTTTGGGTTGATGTACACTGAAGCTTTCTTT. Its protein product is CASSFGLMYTEAFF.

The J gene is TRBJ1-2, the V gene TRBV6-1; a possible D gene is TRBD1 (5 bases). CDR1 and CDR2 (germline): MNHNS, SASEGT. V was trimmed by 2 bases and J by 8 bases, leaving 21 bases between them. This CDR3 is built from 16 residues. The CDR3 region has the DNA TGTGCCAGCAGTGAATTGATTTGGGGGATAGACGACGGCTACACCTTC. The encoded protein is CASSELIWGIDDGYTF.

There are many counts of this clonotype. This chain uses TRBV5-6 with TRBJ2-7; D assignment may be TRBD1 or TRBD2 (5 bases each). V was shortened by 1 base and J by 3 bases, with 23 bases between the two germline ends. The V gene's germline CDR1 is SGHDT and CDR2 YYEEEE. The CDR3 has 18 residues. The CDR3 DNA is TGTGCCAGCAGCTTGCGGTTCTACCCCGGGACCGATAACTACGAGCAGTACTTC. It translates to CASSLRFYPGTDNYEQYF. Supplemented by reference TRBV5-6 and TRBJ2-7, the full variable domain reads DAGVTQSPTHLIKTRGQQVTLRCSPKSGHDTVSWYQQALGQGPQFIFQYYEEEERQRGNFPDRFSGHQFPNYSSELNVNALLLGDSALYLCASSLRFYPGTDNYEQYFGPGTRLTVT.

In this sample, this clonotype is medium-sized. This sequence joins TRBV29-1 and TRBJ2-1, with D perhaps TRBD2 (6 bases). This CDR3 comprises 14 residues. CDR1 is SQVTM and CDR2 is ANQGSEA in the germline V gene. V shed 3 bases and J shed 0 bases, with 9 bases lying between them. The CDR3 sequence is CSVDRGSSYNEQFF. The CDR3 DNA follows: TGCAGCGTTGATCGGGGGAGCTCCTACAATGAGCAGTTCTTC.

This clonotype rates as medium-sized. The J gene is TRBJ1-6, the V gene TRBV28, with D uncertain. From germline, CDR1 is MDHEN and CDR2 SYDVKM. Trimming pared 2 bases from V and 10 bases from J, leaving 15 bases between. This CDR3 comprises 15 residues. CDR3 nucleotides: TGTGCCAGCAGTTTAGTTAGGACGGATGGGTCACCCCTCCACTTT. Amino acid sequence: CASSLVRTDGSPLHF. The whole variable domain, filled in from reference TRBV28 and TRBJ1-6, reads DVKVTQSSRYLVKRTGEKVFLECVQDMDHENMFWYRQDPGLGLRLIYFSYDVKMKEKGDIPEGYSVSREKKERFSLILESASTNQTSMYLCASSLVRTDGSPLHFGNGTRLTVT.

This clonotype showed up many times. This chain uses TRBV27 with TRBJ2-5, with D possibly being TRBD2 (7 bases). CDR3 length: 13 amino acids. Germline CDR1 MNHEY, CDR2 SMNVEV (reference sequence). The V end was cut by 6 bases, the J end by 4 bases, with 12 bases between. The CDR3 sequence is CASRLGGAETQYF. The CDR3 nucleotides are TGTGCCAGCAGACTAGGGGGGGCAGAGACCCAGTACTTC.

This clonotype appeared many times. V usage is TRBV6-5 and J usage is TRBJ1-5; no clear D. Trimming took off 5 bases at V and 2 bases at J, with 16 bases between the two ends. The CDR3 totals 16 residues. Germline CDR1 and CDR2: MNHEY and SVGAGI. CDR3 DNA sequence: TGTGCCAGCAGTCCACAGACACCCGGGCGCAATCAGCCCCAGCATTTT. Residues: CASSPQTPGRNQPQHF.

The chain is built from TRBV19 and TRBJ2-4; D might be TRBD2 (6 bases). Germline V gene lookup returns CDR1 LNHDA and CDR2 SQIVND (reference sequence). With 9 bases removed from V and 7 bases from J, the gap between germline ends came to 19 bases. The CDR3 runs 14 residues. The CDR3: CARDLGTWENIQYF. CDR3 bases: TGTGCCAGGGACCTCGGGACTTGGGAGAACATTCAGTACTTC.

This clonotype has at least ten counts. This chain uses TRBV6-2 or TRBV6-3 with TRBJ2-1; 10 nucleotides line up with TRBD2. The trim removed 2 bases at V and 5 bases at J, leaving 15 bases unmatched. The CDR3 runs 19 residues. Germline CDR1 and CDR2: MNHEY and SVGEGT. The CDR3 DNA sequence: TGTGCCAGCAGTTACGCCTACGAATTAGCGGGAGGAGGGGACAATGAGCAGTTCTTC. The encoded protein is CASSYAYELAGGGDNEQFF.

This clonotype was detected a few times. V and J are TRBV12-3 or TRBV12-4 and TRBJ1-2, with a possible D match to TRBD1 (5 bases). The CDR3 is 16 residues long. V was pared by 2 bases and J by 5 bases, with 18 bases between. This CDR3 is CASSLYPQGDGYGYTF. Written as DNA, the CDR3 is TGTGCCAGCAGTTTATACCCCCAGGGAGATGGGTATGGCTACACCTTC.

This clonotype appeared many times. The chain combines TRBV6-4 with TRBJ2-6; 11 nucleotides line up with TRBD1. The CDR3 has 16 residues. Per germline, CDR1 MRHNA and CDR2 SNTAGT. With 4 bases clipped from V and 2 bases from J, the junction kept 1 base outside the gene matches. CDR3 nucleotides: TGTGCCAGCAGTGGGACAGGGGGCGCTGGGGCCAACGTCCTGACTTTC. Encoded protein: CASSGTGGAGANVLTF.

This clonotype was counted between two and nine times. V gene TRBV11-2 combines with J gene TRBJ2-1; D perhaps matches TRBD1 (6 bases). V was cut by 5 bases and J by 4 bases, with 9 bases left in between. Looked up from germline, CDR1 is SGHAT and CDR2 is FQNNGV. The CDR3 extends over 13 amino acids. The CDR3 here is CASSQTGYNEQFF. CDR3 nucleotides: TGTGCCAGCAGCCAGACAGGATACAATGAGCAGTTCTTC.

The chain joins TRBV28 to TRBJ1-2; D remains ambiguous. Per germline, CDR1 MDHEN and CDR2 SYDVKM. Deletions cut 5 bases from V and 2 bases from J, with 15 bases between. The CDR3 runs to 15 residues. CDR3 amino acids: CASSPTPQGNYGYTF. CDR3 DNA sequence: TGTGCCAGCAGTCCTACACCCCAAGGGAACTATGGCTACACCTTC.

This rearrangement joins TRBV7-3 to TRBJ2-7; 8 nucleotides agree with TRBD1. The CDR3 is 13 residues long. In germline, CDR1 is SGHTA, CDR2 FQGTGA. Germline trimming cut 2 bases from V and 3 bases from J; bases unmatched to any gene: 0. CDR3 sequence reads: CASSLDRGYEQYF. Here the CDR3 DNA reads TGTGCCAGCAGCTTAGACAGGGGCTACGAGCAGTACTTC.

The sample holds a few counts of this clonotype. This chain joins TRBV5-1 and TRBJ1-2; weak D call: TRBD1 (5 bases). The CDR3 runs to 15 residues. V was trimmed by 2 bases and J by 5 bases, leaving 16 bases between them. Germline V CDR1 and CDR2: SGHRS, YFSETQ. The DNA for the CDR3 is TGCGCCAGCAGCTTTCTTCAGGGAGGATGGTATGGCTACACCTTC. Translation gives CASSFLQGGWYGYTF.

This clonotype was seen at least ten times. The chain recombines TRBV5-5 with TRBJ2-5, with TRBD2 identical over 8 bases. Trimming removed 7 bases from V and 7 bases from J; junction bases left unmatched: 12. The CDR3 is 14 amino acids. Germline CDR1 is SGHKS and CDR2 is YYEKEE (reference sequence). This CDR3 is CASRTSGSWRTQYF. The CDR3 coding sequence is TGTGCCAGCCGAACCAGCGGGAGTTGGAGGACCCAGTACTTC. Looking up the rest from reference TRBV5-5 and TRBJ2-5 gives the full variable domain: DAGVTQSPTHLIKTRGQQVTLRCSPISGHKSVSWYQQVLGQGPQFIFQYYEKEERGRGNFPDRFSARQFPNYSSELNVNALLLGDSALYLCASRTSGSWRTQYFGPGTRLLVL.

The sample holds a few counts of this clonotype. The V gene is TRBV15, the J gene TRBJ1-3; no reliable D call. Deletions cut 2 bases from V and 0 bases from J, with 2 bases between. Looked up from germline, CDR1 is LNHNV and CDR2 is YYDKDF (reference sequence). This CDR3 has 13 amino acids. CDR3 sequence reads: CATSRSSGNTIYF. For the CDR3, the DNA is TGTGCCACCAGCAGATCCTCTGGAAACACCATATATTTT.

There are many counts of this clonotype. The chain is built from TRBV6-4 and TRBJ2-1, with 9 bases matching TRBD1. Germline CDR1 is MRHNA and CDR2 is SNTAGT. There are 16 residues in the CDR3. V was pared by 0 bases and J by 0 bases, with 0 bases of the junction left unmatched. The CDR3 nucleotides read TGTGCCAGCAGTGACTCGACAGGGGGCTCCTACAATGAGCAGTTCTTC. Translating it yields CASSDSTGGSYNEQFF.

In its sample, this clonotype was seen many times. The DNA of the CDR3 is TGTGCCAGCAGCTTGAAGACCGACAGGGGCTTCTATGGCTACACCTTC. Protein product: CASSLKTDRGFYGYTF. The chain employs TRBV5-4 and TRBJ1-2; 8 positions match TRBD1. V dropped 1 base and J dropped 4; count of bases not matched to a gene: 9. CDR1 is SGHNT and CDR2 is YYREEE in the germline V gene (reference sequence). This CDR3 is built from 16 residues.

In its sample, this clonotype was seen a few times. This sequence joins TRBV28 and TRBJ1-5; D not certain. V lost 4 bases and J 0 bases, leaving 10 bases between the germline ends. Germline CDR1 reads MDHEN; CDR2 reads SYDVKM. This CDR3 comprises 15 residues. CDR3 sequence reads: CASSSTDYSNQPQHF. DNA for the CDR3: TGTGCCAGCAGTTCGACGGACTATAGCAATCAGCCCCAGCATTTT.